The entry that follows covers one T cell receptor beta chain sequence. Reverse transcription used about 0.45 to 1 ug RNA and random hexamers. TCRdb independently ran MiXCR on the immunoSEQ multiplex PCR reads; one entry per CDR3 protein. The table records a few hundred thousand distinct CDR3 sequences, just under 95% of them present only once. The sample comes from a study of CD8 T cells in Susac syndrome. The multiple sclerosis controls consisted of treatment-naive patients with relapsing-remitting disease, either stable or active. Germline V gene lookup returns CDR1 LGHNA and CDR2 YNFKEQ. CDR3 length: 17 amino acids. The V gene lost 4 bases and the J gene lost 4 bases, with 21 bases spanning the gap.

The sequence derives from a human donor with multiple sclerosis. This rearrangement joins TRBV4-2 to TRBJ2-3; perhaps TRBD1 as D (6 bases). Sequenced input: CD4+ T cells from PBMCs. The DNA for the CDR3 is TGTGCCAGCAGCCCAGGGGATCCCCCGCGGTCCGCAGATACGCAGTATTTT. Translating it yields CASSPGDPPRSADTQYF.